This is a list of T cell receptor beta chains from one sample in a study of cytomegalovirus exposure and HLA in healthy donors. TCRdb's table, derived via immunoSEQ multiplex PCR, lists solely in-frame clones and lacks some. Altogether roughly 120,000 clones are present, about 85% being singletons, with the ten largest covering 0.24%. Sequencing was performed on PBMCs. The receptors shown here come from a man aged 45-65 years in good health and CMV-seronegative. The conserved cysteine and the conserved F or W are not part of the CDR3 here. The order of the fields is V gene, CDR3 protein.

V gene: TRBV30
CDR3 protein: AWAPGVTQY

V gene: TRBV6-5
CDR3 protein: ASTGRGKVKQY

V gene: TRBV19
CDR3 protein: ASKRSGDSYNEQF

V gene: TRBV14
CDR3 protein: ASRAGTYNSPLH

V gene: TRBV7-2
CDR3 protein: ASSLNRLTDTQY

V gene: TRBV25-1
CDR3 protein: ASSAVHNSPLH

V gene: TRBV19
CDR3 protein: ASSRRWNSYEQY

V gene: TRBV27
CDR3 protein: ASSLAGGLVGEQY

V gene: TRBV15
CDR3 protein: ATSRDLRVQPQH

V gene: TRBV4-2
CDR3 protein: ASSQDMAGGRTGELF

V gene: TRBV5-5
CDR3 protein: ASSITGEGGETQY

V gene: TRBV10-3
CDR3 protein: ATRGQQKAF

V gene: TRBV18
CDR3 protein: ASPSTGRANEKLF

V gene: TRBV7-2
CDR3 protein: ASSSLAGFQETQY

V gene: TRBV7-2
CDR3 protein: ASSLEGLASYEQY

V gene: TRBV7-9
CDR3 protein: ASSSGLSPYTGELF

V gene: TRBV12-5
CDR3 protein: ASGSFHGGYEQY

V gene: TRBV4-1
CDR3 protein: ASSRRTNKETNYGYT

V gene: TRBV9
CDR3 protein: ASSVAAPGEQY

V gene: TRBV7-2
CDR3 protein: ASSLGNTQGAQY

V gene: TRBV9
CDR3 protein: ASSVTGTSVTDTQY

V gene: TRBV6-1
CDR3 protein: ASSDPGQTSNEQF

V gene: TRBV15
CDR3 protein: ATSRGVGGTGEAF

V gene: TRBV7-7
CDR3 protein: ASSLDTRPHNEQF

V gene: TRBV4-2
CDR3 protein: ASSQRQGAYEQY

V gene: TRBV28
CDR3 protein: ASRQSYEQY

V gene: TRBV5-1
CDR3 protein: ASSPGTVNIQY

V gene: TRBV1
CDR3 protein: TSSQPTRDNANTGELF

V gene: TRBV4-1
CDR3 protein: ASSLPGGRSDGYT

V gene: TRBV6-5
CDR3 protein: ASSYGQGGDIEAF

V gene: TRBV4-3
CDR3 protein: ASSQGRIAGGTYNEQF

V gene: TRBV27
CDR3 protein: ASSLSTGRTEAF

V gene: TRBV5-1
CDR3 protein: ASTTSGEGTQY

V gene: TRBV2
CDR3 protein: ASSLPDQPQH

V gene: TRBV19
CDR3 protein: ASSIDQGTDSYEQY

V gene: TRBV4-2
CDR3 protein: ASSQGHAGSNTGELF

V gene: TRBV11-2
CDR3 protein: ASSLGEGLAEQF

V gene: TRBV15
CDR3 protein: ATSREVVGGGTDTQY

V gene: TRBV2
CDR3 protein: ASSYRDPRPDTQY

V gene: TRBV10-3
CDR3 protein: AISESATGGSYEQY

V gene: TRBV18
CDR3 protein: ASSPAGEKLF

V gene: TRBV2
CDR3 protein: ASSRDRGLGGEQY

V gene: TRBV28
CDR3 protein: ASSPSPREPQH

V gene: TRBV7-2
CDR3 protein: ASSLGLALVGKLF

V gene: TRBV30
CDR3 protein: AWSPGTVYEAF

V gene: TRBV27
CDR3 protein: ASISLAGGRTNTGELF

V gene: TRBV25-1
CDR3 protein: ASSLAGGPDGQY

V gene: TRBV19
CDR3 protein: ASSIAGQGTTEAF

V gene: TRBV5-1
CDR3 protein: ASSLDRFHEQY

V gene: TRBV14
CDR3 protein: ASSQDPGQNIQY

V gene: TRBV29-1
CDR3 protein: SADQSGRAF